This T cell receptor (beta chain) derives from a study of blood T cell repertoires in COVID-19. Background on the study: Italy, Spain and the United States were the sources of the convalescent and acute COVID-19 samples. PBMCs, B-cell-depleted T cells, or T cells were the source of the cDNA or gDNA that made up the material.

This clone has only one observation. The V end lost 2 bases, the J end lost 1 base, and 11 bases lay between the germline ends. Per germline, CDR1 LGHDT and CDR2 YNNKEL (reference sequence). CDR3 length equals 15 residues. The protocol was immunoSEQ multiplex PCR, while the TCRdb copy is restricted to in-frame clones and leaves out a portion. The sample contains nearly 300,000 clones, roughly 88% of which appear only once. The rearrangement joins TRBV3-1 (or the pseudogene TRBV3-2) to TRBJ1-1; D is unclear. This receptor was obtained from a woman aged 30 to 39 who had recovered from COVID-19. Sample: peripheral blood. This CDR3 reads CASSQLSGWNTEAFF. CDR3 in DNA: TGTGCCAGCAGCCAACTCTCGGGTTGGAACACTGAAGCTTTCTTT.